This TCR beta chain was captured in a study of blood T cell repertoires in COVID-19. Study information: From the United States, Italy and Spain came samples of acute and convalescent COVID-19. Sources were T cells, B-cell-depleted T cells, or PBMCs; the material itself was cDNA or gDNA.

In the authors' methods: Amplification of reference gene primers was used by the study to estimate nucleated cell counts. Libraries were prepared by immunoSEQ multiplex PCR; TCRdb keeps only in-frame clonotypes and omits some of them. V and J calls plus clone size are reproduced from that table; the DNA served to infer D and trimming. The profile covers some 80,000 clones, with roughly 89% appearing a single time and around 5% taken by the ten largest. Trimming at V came to 0 bases and at J to 1 base, leaving 0 bases not matched to a gene. CDR3 length: 15 amino acids. Germline assignment: CDR1 SGDLS and CDR2 YYNGEE.

This receptor was obtained from a woman of 80 years or more with active or convalescent COVID-19. The chain links TRBV9 to TRBJ2-7; 11 bases match TRBD2. The sequenced sample consisted of peripheral blood. For the CDR3, the DNA is TGTGCCAGCAGCGTAGGACTAGCGGGGTCCTACGAGCAGTACTTC. It translates to CASSVGLAGSYEQYF.